These T cell receptor beta chains were read from a single sample in a study of cytomegalovirus exposure and HLA in healthy donors. Assay used: immunoSEQ multiplex PCR; TCRdb lists only in-frame clones, some missing. This table holds 110,000 or so clones, 75% to 90% found once. Sequencing was carried out using PBMCs. These receptors were taken from a man aged 30-40 years in good health and CMV-seropositive. Each CDR3 is given with its conserved first and last residue. D genes are given only for firm matches. Some rows have no size entry. The others give once, few or many, or a class for an expanded clone.

>NA|TRBV5-1|TRBJ1-4|NA
CASSLGVSGEKLFF
TGCGCCAGCAGCTTGGGGGTTTCGGGTGAAAAACTGTTTTTT
>NA|TRBV2|TRBJ2-3|TRBD2
CASSTTSGSTDTQYF
TGTGCCAGCAGTACGACTAGCGGGAGCACAGATACGCAGTATTTT
>NA|TRBV30|TRBJ1-5|TRBD1
CAWSFFRGTGSSGNQPQHF
TGTGCCTGGAGTTTCTTCCGTGGGACAGGGTCAAGTGGCAATCAGCCCCAGCATTTT
>few|TRBV4-1|TRBJ2-7|NA
CASSQDPLGGANYYEQYF
TGCGCCAGCAGCCAAGATCCCTTGGGGGGGGCAAATTACTACGAGCAGTACTTC
>NA|TRBV28|TRBJ1-4|TRBD1
CASSSLTGGREKLFF
TGTGCCAGCAGTTCCCTGACAGGGGGGCGGGAAAAACTGTTTTTT
>NA|TRBV5-6|TRBJ1-5|NA
CASSLGGRERNQPQHF
TGTGCCAGCAGCTTGGGTGGGAGGGAACGCAATCAGCCCCAGCATTTT
>few|TRBV7-2|TRBJ1-2|TRBD1
CASSLERGQGDYGYTF
TGTGCCAGCAGCTTAGAACGAGGACAGGGGGACTATGGCTACACCTTC
>NA|TRBV7-3|TRBJ2-5|TRBD2
CASSFGRGGPETQYF
TGTGCCAGCAGCTTCGGGCGGGGGGGCCCGGAGACCCAGTACTTC
>NA|TRBV9|TRBJ2-7|TRBD1
CASTLGTGGGEQYF
TGTGCCAGCACTTTAGGGACAGGGGGCGGCGAGCAGTACTTC
>NA|TRBV5-1|TRBJ2-6|NA
CASSLGAGANVLTF
TGCGCCAGCAGCTTGGGCGCTGGGGCCAACGTCCTGACTTTC
>NA|TRBV2|TRBJ2-1|TRBD2
CASREWTSGGNEQFF
TGTGCCAGCCGGGAGTGGACTAGCGGGGGTAATGAGCAGTTCTTC
>NA|TRBV7-8|TRBJ2-1|TRBD2
CASSHPGRGYNEQFF
TGTGCCAGCAGCCATCCCGGGAGGGGGTACAATGAGCAGTTCTTC
>NA|TRBV4-1|TRBJ2-7|NA
CASSPGRGYEQYF
TGCGCCAGCAGCCCAGGTCGGGGGTACGAGCAGTACTTC
>few|TRBV30|TRBJ2-7|NA
CAWSRVPIGVRYEQYF
TGTGCCTGGAGTCGGGTCCCGATCGGGGTCCGGTACGAGCAGTACTTC
>NA|TRBV7-2|TRBJ2-5|NA
CASSLFPGETQYF
TGTGCCAGCAGCTTATTCCCCGGAGAGACCCAGTACTTC
>once|TRBV4-3|TRBJ1-1|NA
CASSRDTTNSNTEAFF
TGCGCCAGCAGCCGGGACACTACCAATTCGAACACTGAAGCTTTCTTT
>NA|TRBV2|TRBJ1-5|NA
CASSQLRARGNQPQHF
TGTGCCAGCAGTCAGCTCAGGGCTCGGGGCAATCAGCCCCAGCATTTT
>NA|TRBV11-1|TRBJ1-2|TRBD1
CASSFVRGSGYTF
TGTGCCAGCAGCTTTGTCAGGGGGAGTGGCTACACCTTC
>NA|TRBV30|TRBJ2-7|NA
CAWSLDLIYEQYF
TGTGCCTGGAGTCTGGACTTAATCTACGAGCAGTACTTC
>once|TRBV6-1|TRBJ1-4|TRBD1
CASTLGQDPGEKLFF
TGTGCCAGCACCCTTGGACAGGACCCAGGGGAAAAACTGTTTTTT
>NA|TRBV19|TRBJ1-2|TRBD1
CASSIDPRTGGYGYTF
TGTGCCAGTAGTATAGATCCCAGGACAGGGGGCTATGGCTACACCTTC
>NA|TRBV4-1|TRBJ2-7|NA
CASSRSLPGYEQYF
TGCGCCAGCAGCCGCTCTCTCCCGGGCTACGAGCAGTACTTC
>few|TRBV9|TRBJ2-3|NA
CASSTLVPRTQYF
TGTGCCAGCAGTACCTTGGTCCCCAGAACGCAGTATTTT
>NA|TRBV14|TRBJ2-1|NA
CASSQMAGPNNEQFF
TGTGCCAGCAGCCAGATGGCAGGCCCCAACAATGAGCAGTTCTTC
>NA|TRBV6-5|TRBJ1-1|TRBD1
CASSYGRTGNTEAFF
TGTGCCAGCAGTTACGGGCGGACAGGGAACACTGAAGCTTTCTTT
>NA|TRBV11-2|TRBJ2-7|NA
CASSPSPLQSHEQYF
TGTGCCAGCAGCCCTAGCCCCCTCCAGTCTCACGAGCAGTACTTC
>NA|TRBV5-1|TRBJ1-1|NA
CASSAGPGNTEAFF
TGCGCCAGCAGCGCCGGTCCCGGGAACACTGAAGCTTTCTTT
>NA|TRBV6-5|TRBJ1-2|NA
CASSYSAGKGYTF
TGTGCCAGCAGTTACTCAGCAGGGAAGGGCTACACCTTC
>NA|TRBV13|TRBJ1-2|NA
CASSLVQGNGYTF
TGTGCCAGCAGCTTAGTCCAGGGGAATGGCTACACCTTC
>NA|TRBV4-2|TRBJ1-6|TRBD1
CASSQARGQEDSPLHF
TGTGCCAGCAGCCAGGCAAGGGGGCAGGAAGATTCACCCCTCCACTTT
>NA|TRBV29-1|TRBJ2-3|TRBD2
CSVEFERGDPDTQYF
TGCAGCGTTGAATTCGAGCGGGGGGATCCAGATACGCAGTATTTT
>NA|TRBV6-6|TRBJ1-3|TRBD1
CASSYTGGTGNTIYF
TGTGCCAGCAGTTACACAGGGGGCACTGGAAACACCATATATTTT
>NA|TRBV5-8|TRBJ1-4|NA
CASSLEVGGEKLFF
TGTGCCAGCAGCTTGGAGGTGGGGGGTGAAAAACTGTTTTTT
>NA|TRBV13|TRBJ1-2|NA
CASSSRTAYGYTF
TGTGCCAGCAGCTCAAGGACAGCCTATGGCTACACCTTC
>few|TRBV13|TRBJ2-5|TRBD2
CASSPPVAGGRQETQYF
TGTGCCAGCAGCCCCCCCGTAGCGGGGGGGAGGCAAGAGACCCAGTACTTC
>once|TRBV5-1|TRBJ1-2|TRBD1
CASSLEGGNYGYTF
TGCGCCAGCAGCTTGGAAGGGGGCAACTATGGCTACACCTTC
>NA|TRBV7-7|TRBJ2-1|NA
CASSLSVWAGGYNEQFF
TGTGCTAGCAGCTTATCGGTTTGGGCAGGAGGTTACAATGAGCAGTTCTTC
>NA|TRBV25-1|TRBJ2-7|TRBD1
CASSYRGNEQYF
TGTGCCAGCAGTTACAGGGGGAACGAGCAGTACTTC
>NA|TRBV11-3|TRBJ2-1|NA
CASSLTGNEQFF
TGTGCCAGCAGCTTAACGGGAAATGAGCAGTTCTTC
>NA|TRBV11-2|TRBJ2-1|TRBD2
CASSPRLAGGYNEQFF
TGTGCCAGCAGCCCGAGACTAGCGGGGGGCTACAATGAGCAGTTCTTC
>few|TRBV4-1|TRBJ2-1|TRBD2
CASSQDKIAGGFLNEQFF
TGCGCCAGCAGCCAAGATAAGATAGCGGGGGGCTTTTTGAATGAGCAGTTCTTC
>NA|TRBV28|TRBJ1-2|NA
CASEGVGYTF
TGTGCATCGGAAGGGGTTGGCTACACCTTC
>NA|TRBV2|TRBJ1-2|NA
CASAPQEGDYGYTF
TGTGCCAGCGCTCCTCAAGAGGGGGATTATGGCTACACCTTC